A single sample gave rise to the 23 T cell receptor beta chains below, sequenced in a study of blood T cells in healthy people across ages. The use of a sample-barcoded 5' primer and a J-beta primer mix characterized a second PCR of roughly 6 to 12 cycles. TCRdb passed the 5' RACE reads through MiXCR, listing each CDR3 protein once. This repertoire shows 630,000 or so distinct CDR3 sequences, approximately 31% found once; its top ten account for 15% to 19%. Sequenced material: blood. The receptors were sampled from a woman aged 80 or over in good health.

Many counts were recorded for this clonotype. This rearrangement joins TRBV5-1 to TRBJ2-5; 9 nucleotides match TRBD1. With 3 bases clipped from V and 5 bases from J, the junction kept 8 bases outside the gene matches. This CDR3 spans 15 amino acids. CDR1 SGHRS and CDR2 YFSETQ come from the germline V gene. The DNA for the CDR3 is TGCGCCAGCAGCTGGGGGGACAGGGAGTTGGAGACCCAGTACTTC. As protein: CASSWGDRELETQYF.

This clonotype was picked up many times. CDR3 sequence reads: CASRWTGQETQYF. The CDR3 bases are TGTGCCAGCAGATGGACAGGCCAAGAGACCCAGTACTTC. The chain combines TRBV6-2 or TRBV6-3 with TRBJ2-5; 7 nucleotides agree with TRBD1. Germline assignment: CDR1 MNHEY and CDR2 SVGEGT. V was pared by 6 bases and J by 1 base, with 2 bases of the junction left unmatched. CDR3 length: 13 residues.

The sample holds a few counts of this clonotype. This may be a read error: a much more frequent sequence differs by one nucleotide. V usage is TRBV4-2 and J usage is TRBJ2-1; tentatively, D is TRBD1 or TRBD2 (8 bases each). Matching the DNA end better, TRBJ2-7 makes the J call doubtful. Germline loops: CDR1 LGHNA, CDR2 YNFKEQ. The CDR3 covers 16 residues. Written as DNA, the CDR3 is TGTGCCAGCAGCCAAGCGGGGGGGACAGGATACAATGAGCAGTACTTC. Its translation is CASSQAGGTGYNEQYF.

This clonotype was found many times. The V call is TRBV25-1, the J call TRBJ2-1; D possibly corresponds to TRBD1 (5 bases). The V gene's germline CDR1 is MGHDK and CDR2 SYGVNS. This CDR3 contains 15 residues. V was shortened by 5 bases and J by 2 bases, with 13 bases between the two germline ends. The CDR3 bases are TGTGCCAGCAGTAGTCTTACAGGTACCTACAATGAGCAGTTCTTC. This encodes CASSSLTGTYNEQFF. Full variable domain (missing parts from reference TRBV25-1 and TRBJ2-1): EADIYQTPRYLVIGTGKKITLECSQTMGHDKMYWYQQDPGMELHLIHYSYGVNSTEKGDLSSESTVSRIRTEHFPLTLESARPSHTSQYLCASSSLTGTYNEQFFGPGTRLTVL.

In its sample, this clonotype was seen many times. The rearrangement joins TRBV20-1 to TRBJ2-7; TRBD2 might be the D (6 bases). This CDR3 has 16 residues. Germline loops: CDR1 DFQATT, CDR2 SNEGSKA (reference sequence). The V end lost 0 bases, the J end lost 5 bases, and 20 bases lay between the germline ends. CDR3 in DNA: TGCAGTGCTAGAGATATAAGGGCTGATGGGGGGAACGAGCAGTACTTC. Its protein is CSARDIRADGGNEQYF.

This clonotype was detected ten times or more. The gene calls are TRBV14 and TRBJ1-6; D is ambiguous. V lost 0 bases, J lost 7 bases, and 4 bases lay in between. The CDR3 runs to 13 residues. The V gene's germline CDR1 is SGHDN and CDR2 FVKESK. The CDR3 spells CASSQDLNSPLHF. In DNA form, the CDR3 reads TGTGCCAGCAGCCAAGATCTCAATTCACCCCTCCACTTT.

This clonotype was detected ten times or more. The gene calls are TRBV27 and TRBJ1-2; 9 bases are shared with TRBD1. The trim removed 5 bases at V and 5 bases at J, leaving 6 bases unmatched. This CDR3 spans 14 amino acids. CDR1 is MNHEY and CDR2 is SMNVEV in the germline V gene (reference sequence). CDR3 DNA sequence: TGTGCCAGCAGTATAGGACAGGGGCGGTATGGCTACACCTTC. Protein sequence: CASSIGQGRYGYTF.

For the CDR3, the DNA is TGTGCCTGGAGCACGGTAAGGGATAGTGGCTACACCTTC. This gives the protein CAWSTVRDSGYTF. This rearrangement joins TRBV30 to TRBJ1-2; D unresolved. The germline V and J ends were trimmed by 3 bases and 7 bases, with 15 bases remaining between them. Germline CDR1 GTSNPN, CDR2 SVGIG (reference sequence). CDR3 size: 13 residues.

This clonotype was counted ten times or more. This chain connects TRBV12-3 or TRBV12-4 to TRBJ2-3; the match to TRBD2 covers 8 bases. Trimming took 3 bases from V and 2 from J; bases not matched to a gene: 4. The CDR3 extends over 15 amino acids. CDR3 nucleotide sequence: TGTGCCAGCAGTTTCCAGCGGGGGTACACAGATACGCAGTATTTT. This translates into CASSFQRGYTDTQYF.

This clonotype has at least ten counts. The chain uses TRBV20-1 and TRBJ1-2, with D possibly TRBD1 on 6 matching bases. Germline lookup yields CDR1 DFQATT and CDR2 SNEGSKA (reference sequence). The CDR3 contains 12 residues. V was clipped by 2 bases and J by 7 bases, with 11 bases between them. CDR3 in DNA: TGCAGTGCTAGACAGGGGTCGAGTGGCTACACCTTC. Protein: CSARQGSSGYTF.

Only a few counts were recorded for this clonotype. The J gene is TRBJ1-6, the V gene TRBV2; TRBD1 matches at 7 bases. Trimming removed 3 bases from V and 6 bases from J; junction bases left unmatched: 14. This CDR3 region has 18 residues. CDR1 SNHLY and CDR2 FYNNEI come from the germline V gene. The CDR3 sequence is CASSDLLPGTVFNSPLHF. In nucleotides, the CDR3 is TGTGCCAGCAGTGATCTACTCCCCGGGACAGTTTTTAATTCACCCCTCCACTTT.

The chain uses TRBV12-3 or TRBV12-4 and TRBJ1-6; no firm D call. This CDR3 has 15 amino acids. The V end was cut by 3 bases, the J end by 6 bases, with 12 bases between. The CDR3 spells CASSFWSDGNSPLHF. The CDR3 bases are TGTGCCAGCAGTTTCTGGAGTGATGGTAATTCACCCCTCCACTTT.

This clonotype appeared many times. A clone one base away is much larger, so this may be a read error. The CDR3: CASSDWGGRLTDTQYF. The CDR3 DNA reads as TGTGCCAGCAGTGATTGGGGGGGTAGGCTGACAGATACGCAGTATTTT. The gene calls are TRBV25-1 and TRBJ2-3, with 7 positions matching TRBD2. V lost 3 bases and J lost 3; bases outside the gene matches: 9. Germline lookup yields CDR1 MGHDK and CDR2 SYGVNS. This CDR3 spans 16 amino acids.

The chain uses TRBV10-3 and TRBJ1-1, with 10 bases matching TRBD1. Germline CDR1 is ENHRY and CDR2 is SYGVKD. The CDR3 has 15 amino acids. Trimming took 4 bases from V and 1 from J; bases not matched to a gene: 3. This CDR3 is CAISAGDRGNTEAFF. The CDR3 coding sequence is TGTGCCATCAGTGCTGGGGACAGGGGGAACACTGAAGCTTTCTTT.

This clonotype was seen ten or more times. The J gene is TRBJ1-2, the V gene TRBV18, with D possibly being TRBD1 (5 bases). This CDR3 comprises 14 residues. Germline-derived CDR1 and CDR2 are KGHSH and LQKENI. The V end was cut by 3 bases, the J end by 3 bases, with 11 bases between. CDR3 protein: CASSPEGTHYGYTF. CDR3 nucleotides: TGTGCCAGCTCACCGGAGGGGACGCACTATGGCTACACCTTC.

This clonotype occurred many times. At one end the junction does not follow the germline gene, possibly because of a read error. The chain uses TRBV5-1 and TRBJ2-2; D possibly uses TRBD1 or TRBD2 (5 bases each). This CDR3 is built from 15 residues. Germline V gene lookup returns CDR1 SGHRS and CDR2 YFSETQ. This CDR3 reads CASSLGTANTGELFF. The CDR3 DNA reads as TGTGCCAGCAGCCTCGGGACCGCGAACACCGGGGAGCTGTTTTTT.

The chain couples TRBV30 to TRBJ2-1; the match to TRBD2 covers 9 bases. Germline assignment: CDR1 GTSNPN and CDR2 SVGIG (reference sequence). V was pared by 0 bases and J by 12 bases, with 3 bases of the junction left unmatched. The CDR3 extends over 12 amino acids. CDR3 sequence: CAWSVAGGGQFF. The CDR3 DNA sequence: TGTGCCTGGAGTGTAGCGGGGGGCGGGCAGTTCTTC.

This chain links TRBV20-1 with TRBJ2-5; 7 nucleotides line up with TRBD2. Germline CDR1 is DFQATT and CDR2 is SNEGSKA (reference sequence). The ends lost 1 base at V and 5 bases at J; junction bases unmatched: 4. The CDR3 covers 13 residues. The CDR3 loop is CSARGGGEETQYF. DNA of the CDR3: TGCAGTGCTAGAGGGGGGGGAGAGGAGACCCAGTACTTC.

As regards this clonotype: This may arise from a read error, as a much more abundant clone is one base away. As DNA, the CDR3 is TGTGCCAGCAGTTACGGGGAGACTGAAGCTTTCTTT. It specifies CASSYGETEAFF. The chain uses TRBV6-6 and TRBJ1-1; D remains ambiguous. This CDR3 is 12 amino acids long. Germline lookup yields CDR1 MNHNY and CDR2 SVGAGI (reference sequence). V was shortened by 2 bases and J by 5 bases, with 6 bases between the two germline ends.

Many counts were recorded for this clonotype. This CDR3 reads CASSSPGVPSTDTQYF. Here the CDR3 DNA reads TGTGCCAGCAGCTCCCCGGGAGTCCCGAGCACAGATACGCAGTATTTT. The rearrangement links TRBV9 to TRBJ2-3; the D gene is possibly TRBD2 (6 bases). The CDR3 covers 16 residues. Trimming stripped 4 bases from V and 0 bases from J, with 15 bases between. Germline V gives CDR1 SGDLS, CDR2 YYNGEE.

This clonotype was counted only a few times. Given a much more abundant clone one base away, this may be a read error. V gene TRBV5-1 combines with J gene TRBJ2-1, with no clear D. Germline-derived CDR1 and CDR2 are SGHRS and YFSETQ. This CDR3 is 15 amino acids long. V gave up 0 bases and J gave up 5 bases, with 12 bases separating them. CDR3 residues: CASSLVGKPDNEQFF. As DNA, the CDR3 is TGCGCCAGCAGCTTGGTAGGTAAACCCGACAATGAGCAGTTCTTC. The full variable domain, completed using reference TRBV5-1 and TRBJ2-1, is KAGVTQTPRYLIKTRGQQVTLSCSPISGHRSVSWYQQTPGQGLQFLFEYFSETQRNKGNFPGRFSGRQFSNSRSEMNVSTLELGDSALYLCASSLVGKPDNEQFFGPGTRLTVL.

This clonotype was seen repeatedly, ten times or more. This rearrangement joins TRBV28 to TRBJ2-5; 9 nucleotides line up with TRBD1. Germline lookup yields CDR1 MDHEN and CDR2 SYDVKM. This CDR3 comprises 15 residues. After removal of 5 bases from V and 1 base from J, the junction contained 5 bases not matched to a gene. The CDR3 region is CASSPGTGTQETQYF. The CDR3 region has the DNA TGTGCCAGCAGTCCCGGGACAGGGACCCAAGAGACCCAGTACTTC.

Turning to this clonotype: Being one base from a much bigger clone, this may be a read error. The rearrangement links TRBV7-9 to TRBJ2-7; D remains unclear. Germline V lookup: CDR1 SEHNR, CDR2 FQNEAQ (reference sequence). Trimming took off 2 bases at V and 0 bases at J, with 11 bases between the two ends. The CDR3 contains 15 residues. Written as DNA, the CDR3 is TGTGCCAGCAGCTTATTCGACCGCAGCTCCTACGAGCAGTACTTC. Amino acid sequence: CASSLFDRSSYEQYF.